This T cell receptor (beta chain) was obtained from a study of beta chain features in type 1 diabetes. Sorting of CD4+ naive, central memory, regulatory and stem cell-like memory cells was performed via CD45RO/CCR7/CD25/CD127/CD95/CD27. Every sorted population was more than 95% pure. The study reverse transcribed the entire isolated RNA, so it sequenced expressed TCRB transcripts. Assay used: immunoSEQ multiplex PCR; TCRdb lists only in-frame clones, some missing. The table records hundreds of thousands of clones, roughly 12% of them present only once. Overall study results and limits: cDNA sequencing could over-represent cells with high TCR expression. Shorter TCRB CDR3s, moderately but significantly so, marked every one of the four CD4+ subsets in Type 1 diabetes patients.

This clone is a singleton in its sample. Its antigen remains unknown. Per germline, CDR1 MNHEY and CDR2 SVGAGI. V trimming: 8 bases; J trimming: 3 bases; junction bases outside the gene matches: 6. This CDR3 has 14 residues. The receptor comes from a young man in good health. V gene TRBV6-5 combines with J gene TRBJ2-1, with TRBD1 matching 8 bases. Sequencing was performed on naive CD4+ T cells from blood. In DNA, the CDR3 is TGTGCCAGCCAAAGGGGACAGGACTACAATGAGCAGTTCTTC. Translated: CASQRGQDYNEQFF.